This section outlines one TCR beta chain sequence together with its context. This record belongs to a study of T cells after yellow fever vaccination. Study information: Preparation of fractions with low cell numbers was performed using SMART-Seq v4 Ultra Low Input.

The CDR3 has 19 residues. Trimming left V 4 bases short and J 0 bases short, with 19 bases between. Per the germline V gene, CDR1 is SGHAT and CDR2 is FQNNGV. One entry per CDR3 protein results from TCRdb running MiXCR on the 5' RACE reads. The sample shows about 580,000 distinct CDR3 sequences, roughly a sixth of them seen only once. The receptor comes from a man in his late teens or twenties who received the YFV17D yellow fever vaccine. Material: PBMCs, obtained 5 days after the first yellow fever vaccination. The chain employs TRBV11-2 and TRBJ2-6; D possibly corresponds to TRBD1 (6 bases). The CDR3 protein is CASSSFPGQVYSGANVLTF. The CDR3, as DNA: TGTGCCAGCAGCTCCTTCCCGGGACAAGTATACTCTGGGGCCAACGTCCTGACTTTC.